Below, 9 T cell receptor beta chains from the same sample are listed, as sequenced in a study of shared clonotypes between healthy human individuals. TCRdb's table, derived via immunoSEQ multiplex PCR, lists solely in-frame clones and lacks some. The sample includes roughly 2,000,000 clones, around 93% of them seen just once. Naive CD8 populations comprised CD45RO-negative cells positively selected for CCR7, excluding terminally differentiated effector memory CD45RA+ cells. The specimen sequenced was naive CD8+ T cells from PBMCs. The receptors shown here come from a man aged 18 to 35 in good health. Some clones in this sample may be carry-over from other donors' samples.

The rearrangement joins TRBV6-1 to TRBJ2-7, with 9 bases matching TRBD1. This CDR3 has 14 residues. Unmatched junction bases numbered 7, after V lost 7 bases and J lost 3 bases. Germline V CDR1 and CDR2: MNHNS, SASEGT. Here the CDR3 reads CASMRTGVIYEQYF. CDR3 sequence (DNA): TGTGCCAGCATGAGGACAGGGGTAATCTACGAGCAGTACTTC.

The rearrangement joins TRBV9 to TRBJ1-4; D remains ambiguous. This CDR3 comprises 10 residues. The germline V and J ends were trimmed by 5 bases and 10 bases, with 6 bases remaining between them. Germline lookup yields CDR1 SGDLS and CDR2 YYNGEE. CDR3 nucleotide sequence: TGTGCCAGCAGGGACCGAAAACTGTTTTTT. Translated: CASRDRKLFF. Filled out from reference TRBV9 and TRBJ1-4, the complete variable domain reads DSGVTQTPKHLITATGQRVTLRCSPRSGDLSVYWYQQSLDQGLQFLIQYYNGEERAKGNILERFSAQQFPDLHSELNLSSLELGDSALYFCASRDRKLFFGSGTQLSVL.

There are a few counts of this clone. This rearrangement joins TRBV19 to TRBJ1-1, with 7 bases lining up with TRBD1. Germline V gene sequence: CDR1 LNHDA, CDR2 SQIVND (reference sequence). This CDR3 comprises 15 residues. V gave up 0 bases and J gave up 3 bases; unmatched junction bases: 4. The CDR3 DNA reads TGTGCCAGTAGTATAGATCGACAGGGACACACTGAAGCTTTCTTT. Its protein is CASSIDRQGHTEAFF. The full variable domain, with the rest looked up from reference TRBV19 and TRBJ1-1, is DGGITQSPKYLFRKEGQNVTLSCEQNLNHDAMYWYRQDPGQGLRLIYYSQIVNDFQKGDIAEGYSVSREKKESFPLTVTSAQKNPTAFYLCASSIDRQGHTEAFFGQGTRLTVV.

The chain recombines TRBV6-5 with TRBJ2-7; TRBD1 matches 7 bases. The germline V gene encodes CDR1 MNHEY and CDR2 SVGAGI. Losses at the gene ends were 6 bases for V and 3 bases for J; bases not matched to a gene: 8. The CDR3 has 14 amino acids. CDR3 nucleotide sequence: TGTGCCAGCAGAACCGGACAGGAATACTACGAGCAGTACTTC. As protein: CASRTGQEYYEQYF.

The chain combines TRBV2 with TRBJ2-1; D unresolved. The CDR3 is 12 amino acids. CDR1 is SNHLY, CDR2 FYNNEI, per germline. The CDR3 nucleotides read TGTGCGCAGAAGGGCTCTTTTTCAGAGCAGTTCTTC. Protein: CAQKGSFSEQFF.

V and J are TRBV9 and TRBJ2-7, with 9 nucleotides matching TRBD2. Germline assignment: CDR1 SGDLS and CDR2 YYNGEE. The CDR3 covers 13 residues. J lost 6 bases, V lost 4 bases, and 5 bases had no gene match. CDR3 DNA sequence: TGTGCCAGCAGCTTAGCGGGAGCCGGCGAGCAGTACTTC. Translating gives CASSLAGAGEQYF.

This clone occurred once. This chain uses TRBV27 with TRBJ2-7; possible D gene TRBD1, 5 bases. The CDR3 runs to 14 residues. CDR1 MNHEY and CDR2 SMNVEV come from the germline V gene (reference sequence). Trimming removed 5 bases from V and 3 bases from J, with 14 bases in between. The CDR3 loop reads CASSVLKDSYEQYF. CDR3 sequence (DNA): TGTGCCAGCAGTGTACTGAAAGACAGCTACGAGCAGTACTTC.

The chain couples TRBV30 to TRBJ2-6; no clear D. Germline V gene lookup returns CDR1 GTSNPN and CDR2 SVGIG (reference sequence). This CDR3 comprises 14 residues. The germline V and J ends were trimmed by 2 bases and 2 bases, with 7 bases remaining between them. CDR3 DNA: TGTGCCTGGAGTCTGGGCGCTGGGGCCAACGTCCTGACTTTC. Amino acids: CAWSLGAGANVLTF.

This clone was picked up one time. The chain combines TRBV27 with TRBJ2-1; TRBD2 aligns across 7 bases. In germline, CDR1 is MNHEY, CDR2 SMNVEV (reference sequence). This CDR3 comprises 17 residues. V lost 5 bases and J lost 3; bases outside the gene matches: 13. The DNA for the CDR3 is TGTGCCAGCAGTGTACGAGGGGCGGGAGCCCGCTACAATGAGCAGTTCTTC. Its protein is CASSVRGAGARYNEQFF.